This entry lists 24 T cell receptor beta chains sequenced from one sample in a study of T cells in localized non-small cell lung cancer. Profiling relied on immunoSEQ multiplex PCR, and the TCRdb table lists in-frame clones only, not all of them. The sample lists roughly 25,000 clones, 70% to 90% seen once, with roughly 6% in the top ten. This specimen was PBMCs, taken before any cancer treatment. These receptors were collected from a man between 40 and 70 years old with stage II lung adenocarcinoma.

The chain joins TRBV30 to TRBJ2-2; D could derive from TRBD1 or TRBD2 (5 bases each). Per the germline V gene, CDR1 is GTSNPN and CDR2 is SVGIG (reference sequence). The CDR3 is made up of 14 amino acids. Trimming left V 0 bases short and J 9 bases short, with 14 bases between. CDR3 amino acids: CAWSVGEPTRELFF. CDR3 sequence (DNA): TGTGCCTGGAGTGTAGGGGAGCCTACCCGGGAGCTGTTTTTT. The whole variable domain, remainder taken from reference TRBV30 and TRBJ2-2, is SQTIHQWPATLVQPVGSPLSLECTVEGTSNPNLYWYRQAAGRGLQLLFYSVGIGQISSEVPQNLSASRPQDRQFILSSKKLLLSDSGFYLCAWSVGEPTRELFFGEGSRLTVL.

The chain has TRBV30 and TRBJ1-4; no definite D call. This CDR3 contains 13 residues. V lost 0 bases to trimming and J lost 8 bases, with 10 bases between them. Germline values: CDR1 GTSNPN, CDR2 SVGIG (reference sequence). The CDR3 here is CAWSVRSREKLFF. CDR3 nucleotides: TGTGCCTGGAGTGTACGGTCCCGAGAAAAACTGTTTTTT.

The genes are TRBV10-2 and TRBJ2-3; possible D gene TRBD2, 6 bases. This CDR3 spans 15 amino acids. The V and J ends lost 0 bases and 0 bases respectively, with 7 bases between them. Germline V gives CDR1 WSHSY, CDR2 SAAADI. The CDR3 here is CASSESGGSTDTQYF. CDR3 bases: TGCGCCAGCAGTGAGTCCGGGGGTAGCACAGATACGCAGTATTTT.

This chain links TRBV19 with TRBJ1-2; possibly TRBD1 for D (6 bases). This CDR3 has 14 amino acids. V lost 6 bases and J 3 bases, leaving 14 bases between the germline ends. The germline CDR1 and CDR2 sequences are LNHDA and SQIVND (reference sequence). CDR3 sequence (DNA): TGTGCCAGTAGGCGTGGACAGTACGACTATGGCTACACCTTC. Its translation: CASRRGQYDYGYTF.

This chain links TRBV28 with TRBJ2-2; TRBD2 might be the D (5 bases). CDR1 and CDR2 from the germline V gene are MDHEN and SYDVKM. The CDR3 length is 15 residues. Trimming cost V 2 bases and J 3 bases, with 10 bases left between them. CDR3 DNA sequence: TGTGCCAGCAGTTTACGGGGAATTTACACCGGGGAGCTGTTTTTT. Protein: CASSLRGIYTGELFF.

This rearrangement joins TRBV11-2 to TRBJ2-5, with unresolved D. CDR3 size: 15 residues. Germline values: CDR1 SGHAT, CDR2 FQNNGV. Trimming stripped 1 base from V and 1 base from J, with 10 bases between. The DNA of the CDR3 is TGTGCCAGCAGCTTAGGATCTACAGTCCAAGAGACCCAGTACTTC. Its translation: CASSLGSTVQETQYF. The complete variable domain, with remaining parts taken from reference TRBV11-2 and TRBJ2-5, reads EAGVAQSPRYKIIEKRQSVAFWCNPISGHATLYWYQQILGQGPKLLIQFQNNGVVDDSQLPKDRFSAERLKGVDSTLKIQPAKLEDSAVYLCASSLGSTVQETQYFGPGTRLLVL.

The chain joins TRBV7-8 to TRBJ2-3; D may be TRBD1 (6 bases). Trimming took off 5 bases at V and 3 bases at J, with 12 bases between the two ends. Germline CDR1 reads SGHVS; CDR2 reads FQNEAQ. The CDR3 contains 14 residues. The DNA of the CDR3 is TGTGCCAGCAGCCCAAACACAGGGACAGATACGCAGTATTTT. As protein: CASSPNTGTDTQYF.

The chain recombines TRBV19 with TRBJ1-5, with D hard to call. Germline loops: CDR1 LNHDA, CDR2 SQIVND (reference sequence). The CDR3 contains 15 residues. The germline V and J ends were trimmed by 10 bases and 1 base, with 17 bases remaining between them. CDR3 nucleotides: TGTGCCATCGCAAAAGACTCAAAAAGCAATCAGCCCCAGCATTTT. Protein product: CAIAKDSKSNQPQHF.

This clone was counted once. The genes are TRBV4-1 and TRBJ2-4, with D maybe TRBD2 (5 bases). In germline, CDR1 is MGHRA, CDR2 YSYEKL. This CDR3 is built from 16 residues. V gave up 1 base and J gave up 0 bases, with 10 bases separating them. CDR3 region: CASSQGSGLAKNIQYF. The CDR3 nucleotides are TGCGCCAGCAGCCAAGGGAGCGGACTAGCCAAAAACATTCAGTACTTC.

The chain recombines TRBV28 with TRBJ2-2; D is ambiguous. CDR1 is MDHEN and CDR2 is SYDVKM in the germline V gene. Between the trimmed V and J ends, which lost 3 bases and 2 bases, there was a span of 10 bases. The CDR3 spans 15 residues. The CDR3 reads CASSFSAANTGELFF. The CDR3 DNA reads TGTGCCAGCAGTTTTTCGGCGGCTAACACCGGGGAGCTGTTTTTT. The variable domain in full, with the rest retrieved from reference TRBV28 and TRBJ2-2, is DVKVTQSSRYLVKRTGEKVFLECVQDMDHENMFWYRQDPGLGLRLIYFSYDVKMKEKGDIPEGYSVSREKKERFSLILESASTNQTSMYLCASSFSAANTGELFFGEGSRLTVL.

This sequence joins TRBV6-5 and TRBJ1-2, with D possibly matching TRBD1 (5 bases). The CDR3 has 14 amino acids. Trimming cost V 2 bases and J 7 bases, with 14 bases left between them. Germline assignment: CDR1 MNHEY and CDR2 SVGAGI. The CDR3 nucleotides read TGTGCCAGCAGTTACGGTCGGGGGTTTGGTGGCTACACCTTC. Its translation: CASSYGRGFGGYTF.

The chain links TRBV10-3 to TRBJ2-3; D ambiguous. In germline, CDR1 is ENHRY, CDR2 SYGVKD. Between the trimmed V and J ends, which lost 11 bases and 3 bases, there was a span of 15 bases. The CDR3 sequence is 13 residues long. The CDR3: CAATLSPTDTQYF. CDR3 in DNA: TGTGCCGCCACCTTGTCGCCAACAGATACGCAGTATTTT.

The J gene is TRBJ2-1, the V gene TRBV4-2; TRBD2 agrees at 11 bases. This CDR3 is built from 20 residues. The germline CDR1 and CDR2 sequences are LGHNA and YNFKEQ. V lost 1 base and J lost 2; bases outside the gene matches: 13. Here the CDR3 DNA reads TGTGCCAGCAGCCAAGTAGCTAGTAGCGGGGGGGCAACAACCTACAATGAGCAGTTCTTC. Protein product: CASSQVASSGGATTYNEQFF.

The chain carries TRBV7-2 and TRBJ2-2; TRBD2 matches 9 bases. This CDR3 has 16 residues. V shed 5 bases and J 5 bases; nucleotides not matched to a gene: 9. CDR1 is SGHTA and CDR2 is FQGNSA in the germline V gene. This chain's CDR3 is CASSPNSGGVTGELFF. As DNA, the CDR3 is TGTGCCAGCAGCCCTAATAGCGGGGGAGTTACCGGGGAGCTGTTTTTT.

As concerns this clone: This specimen includes other DNA sequences encoding the same CDR3. This chain joins TRBV27 and TRBJ2-5; D unclear. Germline V lookup: CDR1 MNHEY, CDR2 SMNVEV (reference sequence). The CDR3 has 11 residues. Deletions cut 2 bases from V and 4 bases from J, with 2 bases between. In DNA, the CDR3 is TGTGCCAGCAGTTTAGGAGAGACCCAGTACTTC. It is translated as CASSLGETQYF.

This clone was recorded only once. The chain recombines TRBV5-1 with TRBJ2-5, with 12 bases that match TRBD2. Germline CDR1 and CDR2: SGHRS and YFSETQ. The CDR3 sequence is 17 residues long. Losses at the gene ends were 0 bases for V and 4 bases for J; bases not matched to a gene: 7. CDR3 nucleotide sequence: TGCGCCAGCAGCTTGGCGAAACTAGCGGGGGGCCCAGAGACCCAGTACTTC. This translates into CASSLAKLAGGPETQYF. Using reference TRBV5-1 and TRBJ2-5 for the parts outside the CDR3, the full variable domain is KAGVTQTPRYLIKTRGQQVTLSCSPISGHRSVSWYQQTPGQGLQFLFEYFSETQRNKGNFPGRFSGRQFSNSRSEMNVSTLELGDSALYLCASSLAKLAGGPETQYFGPGTRLLVL.

This chain joins TRBV7-2 and TRBJ2-3, with D perhaps matching TRBD1 (5 bases). Germline V gives CDR1 SGHTA, CDR2 FQGNSA. The CDR3 runs 15 residues. The V end lost 5 bases, the J end lost 2 bases, and 14 bases lay between the germline ends. CDR3 DNA: TGTGCCAGCAGCCCACAGGCCGGAAACACAGATACGCAGTATTTT. This translates into CASSPQAGNTDTQYF.

The CDR3 loop reads CSVEDRGSDGYTF. The CDR3 region has the DNA TGCAGCGTTGAAGATCGAGGGTCAGATGGCTACACCTTC. The rearrangement uses TRBV29-1 and TRBJ1-2; D remains unclear. V was clipped by 0 bases and J by 6 bases, with 11 bases between them. Germline values: CDR1 SQVTM, CDR2 ANQGSEA. The CDR3 has 13 residues. Together with reference TRBV29-1 and TRBJ1-2, the CDR3 gives the full variable domain: SAVISQKPSRDICQRGTSLTIQCQVDSQVTMMFWYRQQPGQSLTLIATANQGSEATYESGFVIDKFPISRPNLTFSTLTVSNMSPEDSSIYLCSVEDRGSDGYTFGSGTRLTVV.

This clone was seen once. The chain has TRBV4-2 and TRBJ2-5; possible D gene TRBD2, 5 bases. Germline lookup yields CDR1 LGHNA and CDR2 YNFKEQ. The V and J ends lost 0 bases and 5 bases respectively, with 13 bases between them. The CDR3 totals 15 residues. CDR3 sequence: CASSQDFSTGETQYF. CDR3 nucleotides: TGTGCCAGCAGCCAAGACTTCTCCACGGGGGAGACCCAGTACTTC.

The chain combines TRBV11-2 with TRBJ1-1; 7 positions agree with TRBD1. V lost 4 bases, J lost 1 base, and 9 bases stayed unmatched. The CDR3 length is 16 residues. Germline V gives CDR1 SGHAT, CDR2 FQNNGV. This chain's CDR3 is CASSSYPDRPNTEAFF. The CDR3 DNA reads TGTGCCAGCAGCTCCTACCCGGACAGGCCGAACACTGAAGCTTTCTTT.

This chain connects TRBV28 to TRBJ2-7, with TRBD1 matching over 9 bases. The DNA end lines up better with TRBJ1-2; the J call may be wrong. This CDR3 has 15 residues. The germline V gene encodes CDR1 MDHEN and CDR2 SYDVKM. As DNA, the CDR3 is TGTGCCAGCAAAAGTCAAGGGACAGGGTACTATGGCTACACCTTC. Encoded protein: CASKSQGTGYYGYTF.

The CDR3 DNA reads as TGTGCCAGCAGCTTGGACTGGCAGGGGCGCAACTATGGCTACACCTTC. The encoded protein is CASSLDWQGRNYGYTF. The gene calls are TRBV5-6 and TRBJ1-2; a weak D match, TRBD1 (6 bases). Looked up from germline, CDR1 is SGHDT and CDR2 is YYEEEE. The CDR3 has 16 amino acids. Trimming left V 0 bases short and J 2 bases short, with 14 bases between.

The chain uses TRBV18 and TRBJ2-1, with D tentatively TRBD1 (6 bases). Looked up from germline, CDR1 is KGHSH and CDR2 is LQKENI. CDR3 size: 11 residues. V lost 6 bases and J 10 bases, leaving 10 bases between the germline ends. CDR3 nucleotide sequence: TGTGCCAGCTCGCCAGGGGTCGAGCAGTTCTTC. Translation gives CASSPGVEQFF.

CDR3 in DNA: TGTGCCAGCAGCCCCGGACTGTACAATGAGCAGTTCTTC. Encoded protein: CASSPGLYNEQFF. The chain uses TRBV9 and TRBJ2-1; possible D gene TRBD2, 5 bases. Germline-derived CDR1 and CDR2 are SGDLS and YYNGEE. V was shortened by 4 bases and J by 4 bases, with 9 bases between the two germline ends. The CDR3 contains 13 residues.